There are many counts of the clone carrying this T cell receptor beta chain. Its ends do not fully match the called genes, so a read error is possible. Time point in this sample: newly diagnosed GD, antithyroid drugs for less than 3 months. The TCR library was made from RNA that had been extracted from PBMCs in TRIzol. The data derive from a study of regulatory T cells in long-lasting Graves disease. Both iRepertoire HTBI primers and Arm-PCR of CDR3 regions were used to build the TCR beta libraries. TCRdb re-derived calls from the multiplex PCR reads in MiXCR, one entry per CDR3 protein. The table shows about 540,000 distinct CDR3 sequences, with 13% occurring only once. The CDR3 consists of 14 residues. The germline CDR1 and CDR2 sequences are SQVTM and ANQGSEA. In addition, the sample was reused for a study of T cells in Graves' hyperthyroidism and ophthalmopathy.

The material was peripheral blood mononuclear cells (PBMCs), obtained at new diagnosis, from a patient treated with antithyroid drugs. This receptor was obtained from a man in his thirties or forties with Graves disease. This chain joins TRBV29-1 and TRBJ1-1; D may be TRBD1 (6 bases). CDR3 protein: CSVPRVGQNTEAFF. CDR3 DNA sequence: TGCAGCGTTCCCCGGGTCGGACAGAACACTGAAGCTTTCTTC.